The rows below give T cell receptor beta chains drawn from one sample of a study of PD-L1 blockade in urothelial cancer. Profiled with immunoSEQ multiplex PCR; TCRdb holds only in-frame clones, not every one. The sample has some 90,000 clones, 89% seen once. Sequenced material: PBMCs, taken around atezolizumab (anti-PD-L1) treatment. The receptors come from a woman of 80 years or more with urothelial cancer. CDR3s include the opening cysteine and the closing phenylalanine or tryptophan. Each record gives: J gene, clone size, D gene, V gene, CDR3 protein, CDR3 DNA. A D gene is named only where the DNA matches it firmly. Part of the rows lack a size; the others show once, few, many or a class for expanded clones.

j_call: TRBJ1-1
clone_size: .
d_call: TRBD1
v_call: TRBV19
cdr3_aa: CASSPDRGWGYTEAFF
cdr3_nt: TGTGCCAGTAGTCCCGACAGGGGTTGGGGGTACACTGAAGCTTTCTTT

j_call: TRBJ1-1
clone_size: .
d_call: .
v_call: TRBV2
cdr3_aa: CASSARQASNTEAFF
cdr3_nt: TGTGCCAGCAGTGCGAGACAGGCTTCGAACACTGAAGCTTTCTTT

j_call: TRBJ1-1
clone_size: .
d_call: .
v_call: TRBV15
cdr3_aa: CATSRSDRNTEAFF
cdr3_nt: TGTGCCACCAGCCGCTCTGACAGGAACACTGAAGCTTTCTTT

j_call: TRBJ1-5
clone_size: .
d_call: TRBD1
v_call: TRBV27
cdr3_aa: CASSLWGQDSNQPQHF
cdr3_nt: TGTGCCAGCAGTTTATGGGGACAGGATAGCAATCAGCCCCAGCATTTT

j_call: TRBJ2-1
clone_size: .
d_call: TRBD2
v_call: TRBV28
cdr3_aa: CASTLRRENPYNEQFF
cdr3_nt: TGTGCCAGCACCCTAAGGCGGGAGAACCCCTACAATGAGCAGTTCTTC

j_call: TRBJ1-2
clone_size: .
d_call: TRBD1
v_call: TRBV2
cdr3_aa: CASSSGTGTGGYTF
cdr3_nt: TGTGCCAGCAGTTCCGGGACAGGGACGGGCGGCTACACCTTC

j_call: TRBJ1-5
clone_size: .
d_call: .
v_call: TRBV12-5
cdr3_aa: CASGLVASDYSNQPQHF
cdr3_nt: TGTGCTAGTGGTTTGGTAGCCAGTGACTATAGCAATCAGCCCCAGCATTTT

j_call: TRBJ2-5
clone_size: .
d_call: TRBD2
v_call: TRBV14
cdr3_aa: CASSLPTGLAGGETQYF
cdr3_nt: TGTGCCAGCAGCCTCCCGACCGGACTAGCGGGAGGAGAGACCCAGTACTTC

j_call: TRBJ2-5
clone_size: .
d_call: TRBD1
v_call: TRBV4-1
cdr3_aa: CASSQEGQDRGVQGTQYF
cdr3_nt: TGCGCCAGCAGCCAAGAAGGCCAGGACAGGGGAGTGCAGGGGACCCAGTACTTC

j_call: TRBJ1-2
clone_size: .
d_call: .
v_call: TRBV4-2
cdr3_aa: CASSQEDTNYGYTF
cdr3_nt: TGTGCCAGCAGCCAAGAGGACACTAACTATGGCTACACCTTC

j_call: TRBJ2-1
clone_size: .
d_call: TRBD2
v_call: TRBV6-6
cdr3_aa: CASRTASGKRNEQFF
cdr3_nt: TGTGCCAGCAGGACCGCTAGCGGGAAAAGGAATGAGCAGTTCTTC

j_call: TRBJ2-3
clone_size: .
d_call: TRBD2
v_call: TRBV7-2
cdr3_aa: CASSPPSGRRTDTQYF
cdr3_nt: TGTGCCAGCAGCCCACCTAGCGGGAGAAGAACAGATACGCAGTATTTT

j_call: TRBJ1-1
clone_size: few
d_call: .
v_call: TRBV7-9
cdr3_aa: CASSAPGTGGTEAFF
cdr3_nt: TGTGCCAGCAGCGCCCCCGGTACGGGAGGCACTGAAGCTTTCTTT

j_call: TRBJ2-1
clone_size: .
d_call: TRBD2
v_call: TRBV5-6
cdr3_aa: CASSTRLAGGESSYNEQFF
cdr3_nt: TGTGCCAGCAGCACTCGACTAGCGGGAGGGGAGAGCTCCTACAATGAGCAGTTCTTC

j_call: TRBJ1-1
clone_size: .
d_call: TRBD1
v_call: TRBV10-3
cdr3_aa: CAISVGQGITEAFF
cdr3_nt: TGTGCCATCAGTGTAGGACAGGGGATCACTGAAGCTTTCTTT

j_call: TRBJ1-3
clone_size: .
d_call: .
v_call: TRBV18
cdr3_aa: CASSPPDKKVFGNTIYF
cdr3_nt: TGTGCCAGCTCACCACCCGACAAAAAGGTCTTTGGAAACACCATATATTTT

j_call: TRBJ2-1
clone_size: .
d_call: .
v_call: TRBV5-5
cdr3_aa: CASSLDSRNEQFF
cdr3_nt: TGTGCCAGCAGCTTGGACAGTCGAAATGAGCAGTTCTTC

j_call: TRBJ1-5
clone_size: .
d_call: TRBD1
v_call: TRBV30
cdr3_aa: CAWSLDRGGQPQHF
cdr3_nt: TGTGCCTGGAGCCTGGACAGGGGTGGTCAGCCCCAGCATTTT

j_call: TRBJ2-7
clone_size: .
d_call: .
v_call: TRBV5-6
cdr3_aa: CASSLGGEQYF
cdr3_nt: TGTGCCAGCAGCTTAGGGGGAGAGCAGTACTTC

j_call: TRBJ1-4
clone_size: .
d_call: .
v_call: TRBV27
cdr3_aa: CASSFGGANEKLFF
cdr3_nt: TGTGCCAGCAGTTTTGGGGGGGCTAATGAAAAACTGTTTTTT

j_call: TRBJ1-2
clone_size: .
d_call: .
v_call: TRBV28
cdr3_aa: CASSLLGGGYTF
cdr3_nt: TGTGCCAGCAGTTTATTAGGGGGTGGCTACACCTTC

j_call: TRBJ2-2
clone_size: once
d_call: TRBD2
v_call: TRBV5-1
cdr3_aa: CASSPPQGLAGNTGELFF
cdr3_nt: TGCGCCAGCAGCCCCCCCCAGGGACTAGCGGGCAACACCGGGGAGCTGTTTTTT

j_call: TRBJ1-1
clone_size: .
d_call: TRBD1
v_call: TRBV5-1
cdr3_aa: CASSLMGTGFTEAFF
cdr3_nt: TGCGCCAGCAGCTTGATGGGGACAGGGTTCACTGAAGCTTTCTTT

j_call: TRBJ2-3
clone_size: .
d_call: TRBD2
v_call: TRBV6-4
cdr3_aa: CASSLLAGVGDTQYF
cdr3_nt: TGTGCCAGCAGTCTTTTAGCGGGAGTAGGCGATACGCAGTATTTT

j_call: TRBJ1-1
clone_size: .
d_call: .
v_call: TRBV4-2
cdr3_aa: CASSQDPGQNTEAFF
cdr3_nt: TGTGCCAGCAGCCAAGATCCAGGACAGAACACTGAAGCTTTCTTT

j_call: TRBJ2-2
clone_size: .
d_call: TRBD1
v_call: TRBV28
cdr3_aa: CASSRSTGISTGELFF
cdr3_nt: TGTGCCAGCAGCCGATCGACAGGGATTAGCACCGGGGAGCTGTTTTTT

j_call: TRBJ2-7
clone_size: .
d_call: TRBD2
v_call: TRBV9
cdr3_aa: CASSVRTGLAGDEQYF
cdr3_nt: TGTGCCAGCAGCGTAAGAACCGGACTAGCGGGAGACGAGCAGTACTTC

j_call: TRBJ2-1
clone_size: .
d_call: .
v_call: TRBV7-9
cdr3_aa: CASSFPLLEVYNEQFF
cdr3_nt: TGTGCCAGCAGCTTCCCGTTGCTAGAGGTATACAATGAGCAGTTCTTC

j_call: TRBJ2-5
clone_size: .
d_call: TRBD1
v_call: TRBV6-6
cdr3_aa: CASSSKDRGIQETQYF
cdr3_nt: TGTGCCAGCAGTTCGAAAGACAGGGGTATTCAAGAGACCCAGTACTTC

j_call: TRBJ2-7
clone_size: .
d_call: .
v_call: TRBV27
cdr3_aa: CASSFTGSSYEQYF
cdr3_nt: TGTGCCAGCAGTTTTACGGGGAGCTCCTACGAGCAGTACTTC

j_call: TRBJ2-1
clone_size: .
d_call: TRBD1
v_call: TRBV5-1
cdr3_aa: CASSLDGTGGAGEQFF
cdr3_nt: TGCGCCAGCAGCTTGGATGGGACAGGGGGCGCGGGGGAGCAGTTCTTC

j_call: TRBJ1-4
clone_size: .
d_call: .
v_call: TRBV15
cdr3_aa: CATKTGSNEKLFF
cdr3_nt: TGTGCCACCAAAACAGGGTCCAATGAAAAACTGTTTTTT

j_call: TRBJ2-3
clone_size: .
d_call: TRBD2
v_call: TRBV5-1
cdr3_aa: CASSLGGLASTDTQYF
cdr3_nt: TGCGCCAGCAGCTTGGGTGGACTAGCGAGTACAGATACGCAGTATTTT

j_call: TRBJ2-2
clone_size: .
d_call: .
v_call: TRBV2
cdr3_aa: CASRETGELFF
cdr3_nt: TGTGCCAGCAGAGAGACCGGGGAGCTGTTTTTT

j_call: TRBJ2-3
clone_size: .
d_call: .
v_call: TRBV2
cdr3_aa: CASSLVSSGRGTDTQYF
cdr3_nt: TGTGCCAGCAGTCTGGTGTCTAGCGGTAGGGGGACAGATACGCAGTATTTT

j_call: TRBJ1-1
clone_size: .
d_call: .
v_call: TRBV4-1
cdr3_aa: CASSQETGNTEAFF
cdr3_nt: TGCGCCAGCAGCCAAGAGACAGGGAACACTGAAGCTTTCTTT

j_call: TRBJ1-2
clone_size: .
d_call: TRBD1
v_call: TRBV15
cdr3_aa: CATSGRDRNYGYTF
cdr3_nt: TGTGCCACCAGCGGAAGGGACAGAAACTATGGCTACACCTTC

j_call: TRBJ2-5
clone_size: .
d_call: TRBD2
v_call: TRBV19
cdr3_aa: CASSPPTSGLETQYF
cdr3_nt: TGTGCCAGTAGCCCGCCGACTAGCGGTTTGGAGACCCAGTACTTC

j_call: TRBJ1-4
clone_size: .
d_call: .
v_call: TRBV5-1
cdr3_aa: CASSSRMGTAGGEKLFF
cdr3_nt: TGCGCCAGCAGCTCCCGAATGGGGACTGCGGGCGGGGAAAAACTGTTTTTT

j_call: TRBJ2-1
clone_size: .
d_call: TRBD2
v_call: TRBV6-1
cdr3_aa: CASTRRLAGYNEQFF
cdr3_nt: TGTGCCAGCACCAGAAGACTAGCGGGGTACAATGAGCAGTTCTTC

j_call: TRBJ1-1
clone_size: .
d_call: .
v_call: TRBV19
cdr3_aa: CASSPGINTEAFF
cdr3_nt: TGTGCCAGTAGTCCGGGGATTAACACTGAAGCTTTCTTT

j_call: TRBJ2-7
clone_size: .
d_call: .
v_call: TRBV28
cdr3_aa: CASSLSSYEQYF
cdr3_nt: TGTGCCAGCAGCCTGAGCTCCTACGAGCAGTACTTC

j_call: TRBJ2-1
clone_size: .
d_call: TRBD2
v_call: TRBV29-1
cdr3_aa: CSERLAGGDEQFF
cdr3_nt: TGCAGCGAGCGGCTAGCGGGAGGGGATGAGCAGTTCTTC

j_call: TRBJ1-1
clone_size: .
d_call: .
v_call: TRBV28
cdr3_aa: CASSLSQRGADTEAFF
cdr3_nt: TGTGCCAGCAGTTTAAGCCAACGGGGGGCGGACACTGAAGCTTTCTTT